This is a list of T cell receptor beta chains from one sample in a study of T cells in Graves' hyperthyroidism and ophthalmopathy. TCRdb fed the multiplex PCR reads into MiXCR, producing one record per CDR3 protein. This sample carries about 360,000 distinct CDR3 sequences, roughly 14% of them seen once, and the ten largest clones take around a quarter. The sequencing input was blood. The receptor set was obtained from a woman aged 18-29 years with Graves' hyperthyroidism that later progressed to Graves' ophthalmopathy. The CDR3 runs from the conserved cysteine through the conserved F or W. A D gene is named only where the DNA matches it firmly. Clone size is stated in some rows and not others, as once, few, many or a class when expanded.

. TRBJ2-1 10 TRBD1 TRBV20-1 CSAWTGEQFF TGCAGTGCATGGACAGGGGAGCAGTTCTTC
many TRBJ2-5 14 TRBD2 TRBV28 CASSFLAGGETQYF TGTGCCAGCAGTTTCTTAGCGGGAGGGGAGACCCAGTACTTC
. TRBJ1-4 14 . TRBV6-2/TRBV6-3 CASSRSSLNEKLFF TGTGCCAGCAGCAGGTCCAGTCTTAATGAAAAACTGTTTTTT
many TRBJ2-7 16 . TRBV20-1 CSVGTVLGRAPYEQYF TGCAGTGTCGGGACAGTCCTTGGGAGGGCCCCCTACGAGCAGTACTTC
. TRBJ2-1 20 TRBD2 TRBV20-1 CSARRTSGIERKAWLNEQFF TGCAGTGCTAGACGGACTAGCGGGATAGAGCGGAAGGCATGGCTCAATGAGCAGTTCTTC
many TRBJ1-2 15 . TRBV7-2 CASSLEGGTDYGYTF TGTGCCAGCAGCTTAGAGGGGGGGACGGACTATGGCTACACCTTC
. TRBJ2-4 15 . TRBV9 CASSADSGLDGIQYF TGTGCCAGCAGCGCTGATAGCGGACTTGACGGCATTCAGTACTTC
many TRBJ2-7 12 . TRBV10-3 CAISEVGSEQYF TGTGCCATCAGTGAGGTCGGGAGCGAGCAGTACTTC
few TRBJ2-7 15 . TRBV27 CASSPGIAVSYEQYF TGTGCCAGCAGTCCCGGGATAGCGGTTTCCTACGAGCAGTACTTC
many TRBJ2-1 17 . TRBV20-1 CSARVARGARLSNEQFF TGCAGTGCTAGAGTAGCCCGGGGGGCTCGTCTTAGCAATGAGCAGTTCTTC
few TRBJ2-5 14 . TRBV6-1 CASTFGEPQETQYF TGTGCCAGCACTTTCGGGGAGCCCCAAGAGACCCAGTACTTC
. TRBJ1-4 15 . TRBV18 CASSPLGRVGEKLFF TGTGCCAGCTCACCTTTAGGGCGAGTAGGAGAAAAACTGTTTTTT
many TRBJ2-7 11 . TRBV2 CASTAGPEQYF TGTGCCAGCACGGCAGGGCCCGAGCAGTACTTC
many TRBJ2-1 15 TRBD2 TRBV28 CASSQLAETYNEQFF TGTGCCAGCAGCCAACTAGCGGAGACCTACAATGAGCAGTTCTTC
many TRBJ2-1 15 . TRBV7-6 CASSLAGGGANEQFF TGTGCCAGCAGCTTAGCGGGAGGGGGAGCCAATGAGCAGTTCTTC